The present T cell receptor (beta chain) was sequenced within a study of T cells after yellow fever vaccination. The study's findings and limits: Clonotypes shared by both compartments, CD4 and CD8, made up a small share. A faster peak, day 5 versus 15, was reached by the weaker secondary response. Most clones from primary vaccination resurfaced after the booster (approximately 97% CD4, about 91% CD8).

5'RACE template switching generated TCR cDNA, adding a universal primer site and UMIs. TCRdb itself ran the 5' RACE reads through MiXCR, one entry per CDR3 protein. In the table there are 500,000 to 650,000 distinct CDR3 sequences, around a sixth of which are singletons. This clonotype came up a few times. What it recognizes is unknown. This CDR3 has 15 amino acids. CDR1 is MNHEY, CDR2 SVGEGT, per germline. V lost 4 bases, J lost 0 bases, and 3 bases stayed unmatched. This specimen consisted of PBMCs, obtained 5 to 6 days after the first yellow fever vaccination. The chain recombines TRBV6-2 or TRBV6-3 with TRBJ2-1; TRBD2 aligns across 7 bases. The source of this sequence is a man between 18 and 29 years old who received the YFV17D yellow fever vaccine. As DNA, the CDR3 is TGTGCCAGCAGTTCGCGGGGGAGCTCCTACAATGAGCAGTTCTTC. Protein product: CASSSRGSSYNEQFF.